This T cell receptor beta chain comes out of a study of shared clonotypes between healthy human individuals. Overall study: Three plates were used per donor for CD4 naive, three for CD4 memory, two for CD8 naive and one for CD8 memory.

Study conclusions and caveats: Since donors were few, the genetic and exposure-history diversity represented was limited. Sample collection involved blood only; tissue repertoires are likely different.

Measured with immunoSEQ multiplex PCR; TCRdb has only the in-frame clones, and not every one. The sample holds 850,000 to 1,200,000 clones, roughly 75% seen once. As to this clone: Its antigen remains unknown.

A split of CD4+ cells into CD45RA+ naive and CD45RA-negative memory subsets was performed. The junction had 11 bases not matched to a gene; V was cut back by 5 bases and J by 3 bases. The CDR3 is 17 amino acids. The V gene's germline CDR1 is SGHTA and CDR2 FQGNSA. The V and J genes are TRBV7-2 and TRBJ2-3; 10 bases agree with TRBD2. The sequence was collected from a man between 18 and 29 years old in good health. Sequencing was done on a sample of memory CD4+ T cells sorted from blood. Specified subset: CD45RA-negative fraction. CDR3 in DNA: TGTGCCAGCAGCGCTAGCAGCTCGGGACTAGCGACAGATACGCAGTATTTT. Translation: CASSASSSGLATDTQYF.